The 9 T cell receptor beta chains below come from one sample, sequenced in a study of shared clonotypes between healthy human individuals (TCRdb year 2020). Libraries came from the immunoSEQ multiplex PCR assay. In TCRdb, the immuneACCESS table is reduced to in-frame sequences with V and J assigned. These tables do not hold every clone; where another copy was compared, an unresolved V gene accounts for under half, and the others remain unexplained. The sample table shows roughly 2,300,000 clones, and 92% are seen once. Approximately 0.39% of the sample belongs to the ten largest clones. Sequenced: naive CD4+ T cells from PBMCs. This specimen's cell subset or site label, interpreted: CD45RA+ positively selected. Source of these receptors: a man younger than 35 in good health. Some clones in this sample may be carry-over from other donors' samples.

This chain uses TRBV29-1 with TRBJ1-4; no clear D gene. Germline values: CDR1 SQVTM, CDR2 ANQGSEA. With 6 bases removed from V and 7 bases from J, the gap between germline ends came to 12 bases. This CDR3 has 12 amino acids. The CDR3 DNA reads TGCAGCGTACTGGGAGTGGGTGAAAAACTGTTTTTT. Amino acid sequence: CSVLGVGEKLFF.

CDR3: CASSYSGYREDYGYTF. The DNA of the CDR3 is TGTGCCAGCAGTTACTCGGGTTACAGGGAGGACTATGGCTACACCTTC. The chain recombines TRBV6-5 with TRBJ1-2; maybe TRBD1 (6 bases). The germline V gene encodes CDR1 MNHEY and CDR2 SVGAGI. V lost 0 bases and J lost 3, with 14 bases in between. The CDR3 length is 16 residues.

The rearrangement links TRBV19 to TRBJ2-7, with a tentative D call TRBD2 (6 bases). The CDR3 is 14 residues long. Germline V gene lookup returns CDR1 LNHDA and CDR2 SQIVND (reference sequence). V lost 0 bases and J lost 2, with 8 bases in between. CDR3 amino acids: CASSIEEGPYEQYF. The CDR3 nucleotides read TGTGCCAGTAGTATAGAGGAGGGTCCCTACGAGCAGTACTTC.

The V call is TRBV10-3, the J call TRBJ1-4; maybe TRBD1 (5 bases). V lost 4 bases to trimming and J lost 10 bases, with 19 bases between them. This CDR3 contains 15 residues. CDR1 is ENHRY, CDR2 SYGVKD, per germline. CDR3 DNA sequence: TGTGCCATCAGTGCCGACAGCGCCGTCCGAAGAAAACTGTTTTTT. Residues: CAISADSAVRRKLFF.

The chain recombines TRBV11-2 with TRBJ2-6, with D perhaps TRBD2 (6 bases). Trimming took off 5 bases at V and 4 bases at J, with 15 bases between the two ends. CDR1 is SGHAT, CDR2 FQNNGV, per germline. This CDR3 spans 16 amino acids. DNA for the CDR3: TGTGCCAGCAGCCCCCCTGGGGGGTCCGGGGCCAACGTCCTGACTTTC. This encodes CASSPPGGSGANVLTF.

The genes are TRBV27 and TRBJ2-4, with TRBD1 identical over 7 bases. The CDR3 runs 16 residues. V lost 5 bases and J lost 0; bases outside the gene matches: 7. Germline V CDR1 and CDR2: MNHEY, SMNVEV (reference sequence). Here the CDR3 reads CASSPRTGVAKNIQYF. The CDR3 DNA follows: TGTGCCAGCAGTCCACGGACAGGAGTAGCCAAAAACATTCAGTACTTC.

The chain is built from TRBV5-4 and TRBJ1-4; D not certain. Trimming removed 0 bases from V and 0 bases from J, with 9 bases in between. The CDR3 consists of 16 residues. Germline values: CDR1 SGHNT, CDR2 YYREEE (reference sequence). The CDR3 region is CASSLGPPATNEKLFF. The CDR3 DNA follows: TGTGCCAGCAGCTTGGGGCCCCCTGCAACTAATGAAAAACTGTTTTTT.

V gene TRBV7-3 combines with J gene TRBJ2-3; 7 bases fit TRBD2. The germline V gene has CDR1 SGHTA and CDR2 FQGTGA. CDR3 length: 14 amino acids. The J segment lost 4 bases and the V segment lost 1 base, leaving 2 bases of the junction unmatched. CDR3 residues: CASSLIAGPDTQYF. CDR3 DNA sequence: TGTGCCAGCAGCTTAATAGCGGGTCCAGATACGCAGTATTTT.

The J gene is TRBJ1-2, the V gene TRBV30; unclear D gene. The germline V and J ends were trimmed by 2 bases and 5 bases, with 18 bases remaining between them. Per the germline V gene, CDR1 is GTSNPN and CDR2 is SVGIG (reference sequence). The CDR3 contains 15 residues. CDR3 nucleotides: TGTGCCTGGAGTACAGAGGACCGTCCAATTTATGGCTACACCTTC. Protein product: CAWSTEDRPIYGYTF.